Below are 17 T cell receptor beta chains sequenced from a single sample in a study of molecular identifiers for immune sequencing clone quantification. TCRdb reprocessed the PCR reads via MiXCR and lists one record per CDR3 protein. The sample contains 300,000 to 400,000 distinct CDR3 sequences, around a fifth of which appear only once. Material for sequencing was naive CD8+ T cells from blood, with Jurkat cell RNA spiked in. Subset specified: FACS-sorted CD8+CD4-CCR7+CD45RA+ naive T cells. The receptors were sampled from a human donor in good health. Some libraries in this study had Jurkat cell RNA spiked in.

The chain carries TRBV27 and TRBJ1-1; possibly TRBD1 for D (6 bases). This CDR3 has 16 residues. Trimming shortened V by 3 bases and J by 3 bases, and 17 bases separated the two germline ends. Germline loops: CDR1 MNHEY, CDR2 SMNVEV (reference sequence). Here the CDR3 DNA reads TGTGCCAGCAGTTTTGGGGCAGGGGTTATGGACACTGAAGCTTTCTTT. It yields the protein CASSFGAGVMDTEAFF.

Ten or more counts support this clonotype. The chain combines TRBV6-5 with TRBJ1-1; D gene ambiguous. V lost 2 bases and J 1 base, leaving 14 bases between the germline ends. CDR1 and CDR2 from the germline V gene are MNHEY and SVGAGI. This CDR3 has 16 amino acids. This CDR3 is CASSYDEVGWNTEAFF. CDR3 sequence (DNA): TGTGCCAGCAGTTACGATGAGGTCGGCTGGAACACTGAAGCTTTCTTT.

This clonotype was counted many times. The rearrangement joins TRBV13 to TRBJ2-7, with 11 bases aligning to TRBD2. Looked up from germline, CDR1 is PRHDT and CDR2 is FYEKMQ (reference sequence). V was clipped by 5 bases and J by 1 base; unmatched bases: 7. The CDR3 is made up of 16 amino acids. DNA for the CDR3: TGTGCCAGCAGCGAGACTAGCGGGATTTGGTCCTACGAGCAGTACTTC. Its protein is CASSETSGIWSYEQYF.

This clonotype was observed a handful of times. The chain links TRBV30 to TRBJ2-3, with D possibly matching TRBD2 (5 bases). CDR1 is GTSNPN, CDR2 SVGIG, per germline (reference sequence). The CDR3 totals 13 residues. V gave up 4 bases and J gave up 3 bases, with 11 bases separating them. This CDR3 is CAWNTGSTDTQYF. The CDR3, as DNA: TGTGCCTGGAATACGGGAAGTACAGATACGCAGTATTTT.

This clonotype was counted a few times. The chain couples TRBV27 to TRBJ1-5, with D perhaps matching TRBD1 (6 bases). Germline CDR1 is MNHEY and CDR2 is SMNVEV (reference sequence). V was trimmed by 7 bases and J by 2 bases, leaving 18 bases between them. The CDR3 is 16 amino acids. This chain's CDR3 is CASKGQGEGGNQPQHF. The CDR3 DNA reads TGTGCCAGCAAGGGACAAGGGGAGGGCGGCAATCAGCCCCAGCATTTT.

For the CDR3, the DNA is TGTGCCAGCAGCAGGGACAGGGTGAATCAGCCCCAGCATTTT. Amino acid sequence: CASSRDRVNQPQHF. This chain uses TRBV27 with TRBJ1-5, with TRBD1 matching 9 bases. The trim removed 6 bases at V and 4 bases at J, leaving 4 bases unmatched. The length of the CDR3 is 14 residues. From germline, CDR1 is MNHEY and CDR2 SMNVEV (reference sequence).

The table lists this clonotype with many counts. The V and J genes are TRBV9 and TRBJ2-5; D may be TRBD2 (6 bases). The CDR3 is 15 amino acids. Looked up from germline, CDR1 is SGDLS and CDR2 is YYNGEE. Trimming left V 2 bases short and J 4 bases short, with 15 bases between. The CDR3 DNA reads as TGTGCCAGCAGCGTTTCGGGGGTCGTGATAGAGACCCAGTACTTC. It specifies CASSVSGVVIETQYF. Full variable domain (rest looked up from reference TRBV9 and TRBJ2-5): DSGVTQTPKHLITATGQRVTLRCSPRSGDLSVYWYQQSLDQGLQFLIQYYNGEERAKGNILERFSAQQFPDLHSELNLSSLELGDSALYFCASSVSGVVIETQYFGPGTRLLVL.

This clonotype occurred once. A read error may be the cause here, since a much bigger clone is one base away. The chain links TRBV7-9 to TRBJ1-4; TRBD1 matches 7 bases. Germline CDR1 reads SEHNR; CDR2 reads FQNEAQ (reference sequence). This CDR3 has 15 amino acids. The CDR3 coding sequence is TGTGCCAGCAGCCAAGACAGGGAACTTAATGGAAAACTGTTTTTT. This translates into CASSQDRELNGKLFF. Drawing the rest from reference TRBV7-9 and TRBJ1-4, the complete variable domain is DTGVSQNPRHKITKRGQNVTFRCDPISEHNRLYWYRQTLGQGPEFLTYFQNEAQLEKSRLLSDRFSAERPKGSFSTLEIQRTEQGDSAMYLCASSQDRELNGKLFFGSGTQLSVL.

The V gene is TRBV30, the J gene TRBJ2-3; D gene unclear. Germline V lookup: CDR1 GTSNPN, CDR2 SVGIG (reference sequence). The V gene lost 2 bases and the J gene lost 4 bases, with 13 bases spanning the gap. The CDR3 sequence is 14 residues long. CDR3: CAWSRASQADTQYF. CDR3 DNA sequence: TGTGCCTGGAGTCGGGCTAGTCAAGCAGATACGCAGTATTTT.

CDR3 coding DNA: TGTGCCAGCAGTCAAAACTTAGCGGGAGAGGCAGATACGCAGTATTTT. Amino acids: CASSQNLAGEADTQYF. V gene TRBV27 combines with J gene TRBJ2-3, with 9 bases identical to TRBD2. This CDR3 comprises 16 residues. V shed 5 bases, J shed 4 bases, and the junction held 10 bases outside the gene matches. Germline loops: CDR1 MNHEY, CDR2 SMNVEV (reference sequence).

This chain connects TRBV7-9 to TRBJ2-5; 8 nucleotides align to TRBD1. J lost 4 bases, V lost 5 bases, and 9 bases had no gene match. Germline assignment: CDR1 SEHNR and CDR2 FQNEAQ (reference sequence). CDR3 length: 15 amino acids. CDR3 amino acids: CASSDSGGEGETQYF. DNA for the CDR3: TGTGCCAGCAGCGATTCAGGGGGCGAGGGAGAGACCCAGTACTTC.

Ten or more counts support this clonotype. This chain links TRBV5-5 with TRBJ1-1; D not certain. The CDR3 is 12 residues long. Trimming left V 2 bases short and J 6 bases short, with 8 bases between. Germline CDR1 reads SGHKS; CDR2 reads YYEKEE (reference sequence). CDR3 nucleotide sequence: TGTGCCAGCAGCTTCAACCGCGCTGAAGCTTTCTTT. Its protein product is CASSFNRAEAFF.

To note about this clonotype: Since a much larger clone is just one base distant, this may be a read error. The V gene is TRBV7-9, the J gene TRBJ1-1; D is unresolved. The CDR3 length is 12 residues. Germline loops: CDR1 SEHNR, CDR2 FQNEAQ (reference sequence). Here the CDR3 reads CASSARSTEASF. The DNA for the CDR3 is TGTGCCAGCAGCGCCCGTTCCACTGAAGCTTCCTTT.

Comment on this clonotype: Relative to the germline gene, one junction end is altered; a read error may explain this. CDR3 amino acids: CASRLQGIYQPRHF. CDR3 DNA sequence: TGTGCCAGCAGATTACAGGGGATTTATCAGCCCCGGCATTTT. This chain uses TRBV6-2 or TRBV6-3 with TRBJ1-5; 7 bases fit TRBD1. Germline V gene lookup returns CDR1 MNHEY and CDR2 SVGEGT. The CDR3 extends over 14 amino acids.

This clonotype was recorded at least ten times. The chain employs TRBV24-1 and TRBJ2-1; TRBD1 is a possible D gene (6 bases). The CDR3 is 18 amino acids. CDR1 is KGHDR and CDR2 is SFDVKD in the germline V gene. V lost 2 bases, J lost 8 bases, and 24 bases lay in between. In DNA, the CDR3 is TGTGCCACCAGTGATTCCCAACCGGGACAAACGGACACTGATGAGCAGTTCTTC. Its protein is CATSDSQPGQTDTDEQFF.

This clonotype was detected a few times. This chain uses TRBV24-1 with TRBJ2-5, with 8 bases that match TRBD2. Per germline, CDR1 KGHDR and CDR2 SFDVKD. With V trimmed by 4 bases and J by 1 base, 7 bases remained unmatched. The CDR3 sequence is 16 residues long. CDR3 loop: CATSDHNSGTQETQYF. CDR3 DNA sequence: TGTGCCACCAGTGACCACAATAGCGGGACCCAAGAGACCCAGTACTTC.

Many counts were recorded for this clonotype. The CDR3 region is CASSVQGQGVSDTQYF. In DNA, the CDR3 is TGTGCCAGCAGTGTCCAGGGGCAGGGGGTTTCAGATACGCAGTATTTT. The J gene is TRBJ2-3, the V gene TRBV2; 7 positions match TRBD1. Per the germline V gene, CDR1 is SNHLY and CDR2 is FYNNEI. V was clipped by 4 bases and J by 4 bases; unmatched bases: 11. The CDR3 runs to 16 residues.